This TCR beta chain comes out of a study of radiotherapy plus CTLA-4 blockade in lung cancer. Study background: Objective responses emerged in around a sixth of patients, and about 30% attained disease control. Study-level results: Expansion of tumor-derived TCR clones was observed in blood after radiotherapy plus ipilimumab. Best predicting response, reportedly, were early blood T cell clone dynamics, with interferon-beta.

Focal radiation plus CTLA-4 blockade with ipilimumab was administered to patients who had chemo-refractory metastatic non-small-cell lung cancer. This clone was seen once. What it binds is unknown. V lost 0 bases to trimming and J lost 4 bases; unmatched junction nucleotides: 1. CDR1 and CDR2 from the germline V gene are GTSNPN and SVGIG (reference sequence). CDR3 size: 14 residues. Profiled with immunoSEQ multiplex PCR; TCRdb holds only in-frame clones, not every one. The sample lists roughly 69,000 clones, around 69% occurring once. The chain uses TRBV30 and TRBJ1-5; 9 bases align to TRBD1. The clonotype was recovered from a human donor with non-small cell lung cancer whose response to radiotherapy plus ipilimumab could not be evaluated. Some clones in this sample may be carry-over from other donors' samples. Source: peripheral blood, taken from a patient treated with radiotherapy plus ipilimumab. The CDR3 DNA reads TGTGCCTGGAGTGTGGGGACAGGGAATCAGCCCCAGCATTTT. This codes for CAWSVGTGNQPQHF.